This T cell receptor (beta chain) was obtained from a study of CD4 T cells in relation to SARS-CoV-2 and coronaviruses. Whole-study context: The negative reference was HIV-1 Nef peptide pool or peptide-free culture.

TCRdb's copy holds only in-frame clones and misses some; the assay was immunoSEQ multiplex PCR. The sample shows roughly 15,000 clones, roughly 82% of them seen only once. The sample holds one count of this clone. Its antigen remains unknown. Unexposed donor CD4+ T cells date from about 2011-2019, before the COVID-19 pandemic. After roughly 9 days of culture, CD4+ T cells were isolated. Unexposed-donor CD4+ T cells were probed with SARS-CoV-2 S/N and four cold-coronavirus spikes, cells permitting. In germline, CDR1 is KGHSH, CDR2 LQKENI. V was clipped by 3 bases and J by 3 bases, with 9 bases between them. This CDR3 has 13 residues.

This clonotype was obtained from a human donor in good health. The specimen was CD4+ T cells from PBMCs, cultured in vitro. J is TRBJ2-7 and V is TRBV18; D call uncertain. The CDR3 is CASSPPSDYEQYF. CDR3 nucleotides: TGTGCCAGCTCACCCCCGTCGGACTACGAGCAGTACTTC.